Following are 11 T cell receptor beta chains from one sample sequenced in a study of cytomegalovirus exposure and HLA in healthy donors. Vbeta (60) and Jbeta (13) primers were used in the PCR. Sequencing was performed with immunoSEQ multiplex PCR; in TCRdb, only in-frame clones are kept and a portion is missing. Of approximately 150,000 clones listed, 72% are singletons. What was sequenced was PBMCs. These TCRs come from a human donor in good health.

The gene calls are TRBV6-5 and TRBJ2-6; perhaps TRBD1 as D (6 bases). The CDR3 has 14 amino acids. Trimming left V 5 bases short and J 2 bases short, with 7 bases between. CDR1 and CDR2 (germline): MNHEY, SVGAGI. The chain's CDR3 is CASSRQAGANVLTF. CDR3 in DNA: TGTGCCAGCAGTCGACAGGCTGGGGCCAACGTCCTGACTTTC.

This clone was seen only once. The chain combines TRBV5-4 with TRBJ1-1, with a weak D call TRBD1 (5 bases). Germline-derived CDR1 and CDR2 are SGHNT and YYREEE (reference sequence). V gave up 4 bases and J gave up 4 bases, with 14 bases separating them. The CDR3 loop spans 14 amino acids. The CDR3 spells CASSPGGRSTEAFF. DNA of the CDR3: TGTGCCAGCAGCCCCGGGGGACGAAGCACTGAAGCTTTCTTT.

V usage is TRBV4-2 and J usage is TRBJ1-1, with 7 bases identical to TRBD1. J was trimmed by 1 base and V by 4 bases; bases with no gene match: 3. This CDR3 has 14 residues. CDR1 and CDR2 from the germline V gene are LGHNA and YNFKEQ. In nucleotides, the CDR3 is TGTGCCAGCAGCCTCCGGACAGGGAACACTGAAGCTTTCTTT. Its protein product is CASSLRTGNTEAFF.

V gene TRBV30 combines with J gene TRBJ1-3; unclear D gene. The CDR3 contains 13 residues. In germline, CDR1 is GTSNPN, CDR2 SVGIG (reference sequence). V was cut by 3 bases and J by 4 bases, with 10 bases left in between. The CDR3 bases are TGTGCCTGGAGCGCAGGTGCGGGAAACACCATATATTTT. Protein: CAWSAGAGNTIYF.

The CDR3, as DNA: TGTGCCAGTAGACAGGGGGCGGTTTACGAGCAGTACTTC. It is translated as CASRQGAVYEQYF. The chain has TRBV19 and TRBJ2-7, with 9 bases matching TRBD1. CDR3 length: 13 amino acids. The germline gives CDR1 LNHDA, CDR2 SQIVND (reference sequence). V dropped 6 bases and J dropped 4; count of bases not matched to a gene: 4.

J is TRBJ1-5 and V is TRBV18; TRBD1 matches at 7 bases. This CDR3 is built from 15 residues. Germline assignment: CDR1 KGHSH and CDR2 LQKENI. V was pared by 2 bases and J by 6 bases, with 7 bases of the junction left unmatched. CDR3 in DNA: TGTGCCAGCTCACCAATAGAGGGGGCGGGTCAGCCCCAGCATTTT. Amino acid sequence: CASSPIEGAGQPQHF.

The chain couples TRBV6-5 to TRBJ1-2; perhaps TRBD1 as D (5 bases). V was pared by 6 bases and J by 3 bases, with 14 bases between. This CDR3 region has 14 residues. CDR1 and CDR2 from the germline V gene are MNHEY and SVGAGI. CDR3: CASRFQGGDYGYTF. DNA for the CDR3: TGTGCCAGCAGGTTCCAGGGTGGCGACTATGGCTACACCTTC.

Note on this clone: Within the sample, other DNA sequences also encode this same CDR3. The chain joins TRBV5-4 to TRBJ2-7; 7 positions match TRBD2. Germline V gene data show CDR1 as SGHNT and CDR2 as YYREEE (reference sequence). The CDR3 is 15 residues long. J gave up 3 bases and V 4 bases, and 10 bases lay outside the gene matches. DNA for the CDR3: TGTGCCAGCAGCCCCTCCTGGGGGGGGGACTACGAGCAGTACTTC. As protein: CASSPSWGGDYEQYF.

The rearrangement uses TRBV5-4 and TRBJ2-7; 8 positions match TRBD1. Losses at the gene ends were 6 bases for V and 2 bases for J; bases not matched to a gene: 7. Germline V lookup: CDR1 SGHNT, CDR2 YYREEE (reference sequence). This CDR3 has 14 amino acids. The chain's CDR3 is CASNLRDRPYEQYF. As DNA, the CDR3 is TGTGCCAGCAACCTCCGGGACAGGCCCTACGAGCAGTACTTC.

This clone turned up a few times. The chain uses TRBV9 and TRBJ1-1, with D tentatively TRBD1 (6 bases). The CDR3 spans 14 residues. From germline, CDR1 is SGDLS and CDR2 YYNGEE. V lost 0 bases and J 4 bases, leaving 10 bases between the germline ends. CDR3 DNA: TGTGCCAGCAGCGTAGATGGGGGCGGCACTGAAGCTTTCTTT. It encodes CASSVDGGGTEAFF.

The chain employs TRBV5-6 and TRBJ1-1, with D maybe TRBD1 (5 bases). Germline CDR1 reads SGHDT; CDR2 reads YYEEEE. Trimming shortened V by 2 bases and J by 0 bases, and 8 bases separated the two germline ends. The CDR3 is 14 amino acids. The CDR3 nucleotides are TGTGCCAGCAGCTTAGGGGCCCTGAACACTGAAGCTTTCTTT. It yields the protein CASSLGALNTEAFF.